This paragraph covers one T cell receptor beta chain sequence. Specified time point: pretreatment peripheral blood. Urothelial carcinoma, locally advanced or metastatic, affected the patients. Pretreatment and on-treatment blood mononuclear cell samples were taken, totaling between 1 and 8 time points per patient. The data were taken from a study of PD-L1 blockade in urothelial cancer. In the study overall: Each blood sample yielded a median of about 150,000 T cells.

Profiling relied on immunoSEQ multiplex PCR, and the TCRdb table lists in-frame clones only, not all of them. The sample lists tens of thousands of clones, almost 90% occurring once. The ends were cut back, 5 bases at V and 3 bases at J, with 8 bases in the middle. CDR1 is SGHVS, CDR2 FNYEAQ, per germline. The CDR3 spans 14 residues. This TCR came from a man aged 55 to 70 with urothelial cancer. The chain links TRBV7-6 to TRBJ2-6; no clear D. The sample consisted of PBMCs, taken around atezolizumab (anti-PD-L1) treatment. This chain's CDR3 is CASSPLFGANVLTF. Written as DNA, the CDR3 is TGTGCCAGCAGCCCCCTCTTTGGGGCCAACGTCCTGACTTTC.